The 32 T cell receptor beta chains presented below share a single source sample, sequenced in a study of blood T cell repertoires in COVID-19. Assay: immunoSEQ multiplex PCR; the TCRdb copy retains only in-frame clones and omits some. The sample yields 200,000 to 250,000 clones, 80% to 90% seen once. The sample consisted of PBMCs or T cells enriched from blood (not recorded which). The receptors here all came from a woman younger than 30 in a cohort exposed to, infected with or recovered from COVID-19 (not recorded which).

This chain links TRBV5-1 with TRBJ1-3; no reliable D call. This CDR3 contains 13 residues. The ends were cut back, 5 bases at V and 3 bases at J, with 9 bases in the middle. Germline CDR1 reads SGHRS; CDR2 reads YFSETQ. The chain's CDR3 is CASSAGSGNTIYF. The CDR3 coding sequence is TGCGCCAGCAGTGCCGGGAGTGGAAACACCATATATTTT.

V usage is TRBV6-5 and J usage is TRBJ1-4; 8 bases match TRBD1. The junction had 7 bases not matched to a gene; V was cut back by 5 bases and J by 8 bases. This CDR3 spans 14 amino acids. Germline V lookup: CDR1 MNHEY, CDR2 SVGAGI. The DNA of the CDR3 is TGTGCCAGCAGTCACGGACAGGGCGGCGAAAAACTGTTTTTT. Protein sequence: CASSHGQGGEKLFF.

This chain connects TRBV11-3 to TRBJ2-1; TRBD2 matches 8 bases. The J segment lost 4 bases and the V segment lost 4 bases, leaving 6 bases of the junction unmatched. This CDR3 is 15 amino acids long. Germline-derived CDR1 and CDR2 are SGHNT and YENEEA. CDR3 nucleotide sequence: TGTGCCAGCAGCTCCGCCGGGACTAGATACAATGAGCAGTTCTTC. Translating it yields CASSSAGTRYNEQFF.

The chain is built from TRBV9 and TRBJ2-5, with TRBD1 matching over 8 bases. Per germline, CDR1 SGDLS and CDR2 YYNGEE. The length of the CDR3 is 13 residues. V lost 4 bases, J lost 5 bases, and 4 bases stayed unmatched. The CDR3 DNA follows: TGTGCCAGCAGCTCGACAGGGGTGGAGACCCAGTACTTC. Translated: CASSSTGVETQYF.

V and J are TRBV5-1 and TRBJ1-5, with 9 bases that match TRBD1. The V gene end was trimmed by 0 bases and the J gene end by 4 bases; junction bases not matched to a gene: 5. The CDR3 length is 16 residues. Germline-derived CDR1 and CDR2 are SGHRS and YFSETQ. The DNA of the CDR3 is TGCGCCAGCAGCTTGGGGGGGACAGGGAGAAATCAGCCCCAGCATTTT. Translating gives CASSLGGTGRNQPQHF.

The V and J genes are TRBV18 and TRBJ1-6; 8 nucleotides match TRBD1. The CDR3 is 14 amino acids. From germline, CDR1 is KGHSH and CDR2 LQKENI. Trimming took 5 bases from V and 6 from J; bases not matched to a gene: 3. The CDR3 loop reads CASSGDRSNSPLHF. The CDR3 coding sequence is TGTGCCAGCTCAGGGGACAGGTCTAATTCACCCCTCCACTTT. The full variable domain, with the rest looked up from reference TRBV18 and TRBJ1-6, is NAGVMQNPRHLVRRRGQEARLRCSPMKGHSHVYWYRQLPEEGLKFMVYLQKENIIDESGMPKERFSAEFPKEGPSILRIQQVVRGDSAAYFCASSGDRSNSPLHFGNGTRLTVT.

This chain links TRBV3-1 (or the pseudogene TRBV3-2) with TRBJ1-5, with a weak D call TRBD1 (6 bases). The CDR3 extends over 15 amino acids. V was pared by 4 bases and J by 5 bases, with 15 bases between. Germline V gives CDR1 LGHDT, CDR2 YNNKEL (reference sequence). Here the CDR3 reads CASSPGVLSDQPQHF. In DNA form, the CDR3 reads TGTGCCAGCAGCCCAGGGGTCCTAAGTGATCAGCCCCAGCATTTT.

The chain links TRBV11-2 to TRBJ1-1; TRBD1 might be the D (5 bases). With 1 base removed from V and 2 bases from J, the gap between germline ends came to 20 bases. The CDR3 covers 18 residues. Germline V gene data show CDR1 as SGHAT and CDR2 as FQNNGV. CDR3 in DNA: TGTGCCAGCAGCTTAGTGGGGCAAGAGGCAGGGCGTAACACTGAAGCTTTCTTT. This translates into CASSLVGQEAGRNTEAFF.

The genes are TRBV29-1 and TRBJ2-3; weak D call: TRBD2 (7 bases). The CDR3 length is 14 residues. CDR1 and CDR2 (germline): SQVTM, ANQGSEA. With 7 bases removed from V and 1 base from J, the gap between germline ends came to 15 bases. The chain's CDR3 is CSGGGTTRTDTQYF. The CDR3 DNA reads as TGCAGCGGGGGGGGGACAACGCGCACAGATACGCAGTATTTT.

This clone was observed a handful of times. The chain joins TRBV5-1 to TRBJ2-4, with 9 bases fitting TRBD2. The CDR3 totals 17 residues. Trimming at V came to 1 base and at J to 0 bases, leaving 5 bases not matched to a gene. Germline-derived CDR1 and CDR2 are SGHRS and YFSETQ. The CDR3 DNA follows: TGCGCCAGCAGCTTGTCCAGCGGGGGGCTAGCCAAAAACATTCAGTACTTC. Its protein is CASSLSSGGLAKNIQYF.

V is TRBV9 and J is TRBJ1-3; D unclear. Trimming pared 3 bases from V and 0 bases from J, leaving 16 bases between. This CDR3 has 17 residues. Germline V CDR1 and CDR2: SGDLS, YYNGEE. Written as DNA, the CDR3 is TGTGCCAGCAGCGCCAACCCCCGACGGAGCTCTGGAAACACCATATATTTT. Protein product: CASSANPRRSSGNTIYF.

V and J are TRBV2 and TRBJ1-1, with 9 bases fitting TRBD1. The CDR3 contains 14 residues. J gave up 5 bases and V 5 bases, and 6 bases lay outside the gene matches. In germline, CDR1 is SNHLY, CDR2 FYNNEI. CDR3 bases: TGTGCCAGCAGTATACAGGGGGCAGGGACTGAAGCTTTCTTT. Its protein product is CASSIQGAGTEAFF.

CDR3 sequence: CATSENRNTEAFF. CDR3 in DNA: TGTGCCACCAGTGAGAACAGGAACACTGAAGCTTTCTTT. The chain employs TRBV24-1 and TRBJ1-1, with D uncertain. Trimming took 4 bases from V and 1 from J, leaving 6 bases between them. The germline gives CDR1 KGHDR, CDR2 SFDVKD. The CDR3 sequence is 13 residues long.

This CDR3 is CASSLVRQPQHF. The CDR3 bases are TGTGCCAGCAGTTTAGTCAGACAGCCCCAGCATTTT. The V and J genes are TRBV12-3 or TRBV12-4 and TRBJ1-5; no clear D. The CDR3 has 12 amino acids. The V gene lost 1 base and the J gene lost 7 bases, with 5 bases spanning the gap.

The rearrangement uses TRBV18 and TRBJ2-1; no clear D gene. The CDR3 consists of 14 residues. The germline V and J ends were trimmed by 3 bases and 8 bases, with 14 bases remaining between them. Germline CDR1 and CDR2: KGHSH and LQKENI. DNA of the CDR3: TGTGCCAGCTCACCGGATCTAGAAAGTGATGAGCAGTTCTTC. This codes for CASSPDLESDEQFF.

V gene TRBV10-3 combines with J gene TRBJ1-2, with 9 bases lining up with TRBD1. This CDR3 has 15 amino acids. The germline CDR1 and CDR2 sequences are ENHRY and SYGVKD. The CDR3 region is CGGQYRGRIFYGYTF. The CDR3 bases are TGTGGAGGGCAGTACAGGGGGCGCATCTTCTATGGCTACACCTTC.

CDR3 sequence (DNA): TGTGCCAGCAGCGTTCGACAGGGGCGTAATGAGCAGTTCTTC. Translating gives CASSVRQGRNEQFF. The chain recombines TRBV11-3 with TRBJ2-1; 8 positions match TRBD1. J gave up 7 bases and V 5 bases, and 7 bases lay outside the gene matches. Germline CDR1 reads SGHNT; CDR2 reads YENEEA. This CDR3 has 14 amino acids.

This clone appeared a single time. This chain links TRBV25-1 with TRBJ1-6; the D gene is possibly TRBD1 (6 bases). V was pared by 6 bases and J by 10 bases, with 19 bases between. The CDR3 has 15 amino acids. The germline V gene encodes CDR1 MGHDK and CDR2 SYGVNS. CDR3 coding DNA: TGTGCCAGCAGCCTTACAGGGACGGGGAAATCACCCCTCCACTTT. Protein sequence: CASSLTGTGKSPLHF.

J is TRBJ2-5 and V is TRBV19; D not certain. Trimming cost V 0 bases and J 2 bases, with 10 bases left between them. This CDR3 contains 15 residues. In germline, CDR1 is LNHDA, CDR2 SQIVND (reference sequence). The CDR3 DNA reads TGTGCCAGTAGTATAGATCGCGCTTTTCAAGAGACCCAGTACTTC. This codes for CASSIDRAFQETQYF.

CDR3 in DNA: TGTGCCACCAGCAGAGATCCCCTGACAGGGTTGAACACTGAAGCTTTCTTT. This sequence encodes CATSRDPLTGLNTEAFF. The chain has TRBV15 and TRBJ1-1; 7 bases match TRBD1. The CDR3 totals 17 residues. Germline V gives CDR1 LNHNV, CDR2 YYDKDF (reference sequence). The ends lost 0 bases at V and 0 bases at J; junction bases unmatched: 7.

The gene calls are TRBV19 and TRBJ1-2; 7 nucleotides match TRBD1. V shed 6 bases, J shed 8 bases, and the junction held 9 bases outside the gene matches. Looked up from germline, CDR1 is LNHDA and CDR2 is SQIVND (reference sequence). The length of the CDR3 is 13 residues. CDR3 amino acids: CASSPQGKGGYTF. CDR3 bases: TGTGCCAGTAGCCCACAGGGGAAGGGAGGCTACACCTTC.

V is TRBV13 and J is TRBJ2-7, with D possibly matching TRBD1 (6 bases). CDR3 size: 17 residues. Germline V gene lookup returns CDR1 PRHDT and CDR2 FYEKMQ (reference sequence). Trimming removed 5 bases at V and 2 bases at J, with 22 bases between. The CDR3 DNA reads TGTGCCAGCAGCACGGCAAAGTACAGGGAAGCCGCCTACGAGCAGTACTTC. Amino acid sequence: CASSTAKYREAAYEQYF.

V is TRBV6-5 and J is TRBJ1-2, with D possibly being TRBD1 (5 bases). Germline V lookup: CDR1 MNHEY, CDR2 SVGAGI. With 6 bases removed from V and 2 bases from J, the gap between germline ends came to 16 bases. CDR3 length: 15 amino acids. The CDR3 is CASSTSGGTNYGYTF. The DNA of the CDR3 is TGTGCCAGCAGCACAAGCGGGGGGACCAACTATGGCTACACCTTC.

The chain employs TRBV27 and TRBJ2-7, with D possibly TRBD2 on 6 matching bases. The CDR3 loop spans 13 amino acids. In germline, CDR1 is MNHEY, CDR2 SMNVEV (reference sequence). V was pared by 2 bases and J by 6 bases, with 11 bases between. The CDR3 sequence: CASSLAGLSEQYF. The CDR3 DNA is TGTGCCAGCAGTTTAGCGGGATTAAGCGAGCAGTACTTC.

The chain is built from TRBV6-1 and TRBJ1-2; no clear D. Trimming shortened V by 2 bases and J by 5 bases, and 12 bases separated the two germline ends. The CDR3 loop spans 14 amino acids. Per germline, CDR1 MNHNS and CDR2 SASEGT. For the CDR3, the DNA is TGTGCCAGCAGTGAATCTACCGGGGATTATGGCTACACCTTC. It specifies CASSESTGDYGYTF.

The rearrangement joins TRBV5-1 to TRBJ1-1, with D maybe TRBD1 (5 bases). CDR3 size: 15 residues. The ends were cut back, 4 bases at V and 0 bases at J, with 13 bases in the middle. Germline V gives CDR1 SGHRS, CDR2 YFSETQ. CDR3 amino acids: CASSPTQVLNTEAFF. The CDR3 DNA follows: TGCGCCAGCAGCCCGACACAGGTTCTGAACACTGAAGCTTTCTTT. Full variable domain (missing parts from reference TRBV5-1 and TRBJ1-1): KAGVTQTPRYLIKTRGQQVTLSCSPISGHRSVSWYQQTPGQGLQFLFEYFSETQRNKGNFPGRFSGRQFSNSRSEMNVSTLELGDSALYLCASSPTQVLNTEAFFGQGTRLTVV.

V and J are TRBV3-1 (or the pseudogene TRBV3-2) and TRBJ2-5; TRBD2 aligns across 11 bases. The CDR3 contains 15 residues. CDR1 is LGHDT and CDR2 is YNNKEL in the germline V gene (reference sequence). After removal of 4 bases from V and 5 bases from J, the junction contained 6 bases not matched to a gene. CDR3 region: CASSLSGGAWETQYF. The CDR3 DNA is TGTGCCAGCAGCCTTAGCGGGGGGGCCTGGGAGACCCAGTACTTC.

In this sample, this clone turned up a few times. The chain joins TRBV4-1 to TRBJ2-1; TRBD2 matches at 16 bases. Germline V gives CDR1 MGHRA, CDR2 YSYEKL. The CDR3 has 22 amino acids. V was pared by 0 bases and J by 4 bases, with 15 bases of the junction left unmatched. The CDR3 protein is CASSQDPGTSGRAEGLYNEQFF. CDR3 nucleotides: TGCGCCAGCAGCCAAGATCCTGGGACTAGCGGGAGGGCCGAGGGCCTTTACAATGAGCAGTTCTTC.

V is TRBV6-5 and J is TRBJ2-2; TRBD1 agrees at 10 bases. CDR3 length: 16 amino acids. Germline V gene data show CDR1 as MNHEY and CDR2 as SVGAGI. Losses at the gene ends were 0 bases for V and 5 bases for J; bases not matched to a gene: 3. CDR3 sequence reads: CASSYSPGQGTGELFF. The CDR3 coding sequence is TGTGCCAGCAGTTACTCCCCGGGACAGGGGACCGGGGAGCTGTTTTTT.

This chain connects TRBV10-3 to TRBJ2-7; weak D call: TRBD2 (6 bases). Germline CDR1 is ENHRY and CDR2 is SYGVKD. The CDR3 is 12 amino acids. V lost 5 bases and J 5 bases, leaving 10 bases between the germline ends. The CDR3, as DNA: TGTGCCATCAGTCAGACTAGTAACGAGCAGTACTTC. Its translation is CAISQTSNEQYF.

The chain uses TRBV7-9 and TRBJ2-7, with 10 bases that match TRBD1. The CDR3 runs 14 residues. Germline loops: CDR1 SEHNR, CDR2 FQNEAQ (reference sequence). With V trimmed by 4 bases and J by 4 bases, 4 bases remained unmatched. This CDR3 is CASSWGQGIYEQYF. CDR3 nucleotide sequence: TGTGCCAGCAGCTGGGGACAGGGGATATACGAGCAGTACTTC.

The chain recombines TRBV6-5 with TRBJ2-7, with a tentative D call TRBD1 (5 bases). Germline CDR1 MNHEY, CDR2 SVGAGI. The CDR3 loop spans 13 amino acids. The V end lost 6 bases, the J end lost 3 bases, and 12 bases lay between the germline ends. The CDR3 spells CASRRGPYYEQYF. The CDR3, as DNA: TGTGCCAGCAGAAGGGGCCCTTACTACGAGCAGTACTTC.